The T cell receptor beta chain under discussion was sequenced for a study of T cells in Graves' hyperthyroidism and ophthalmopathy. Findings and caveats of the study: Ophthalmopathy was predicted by the model a median of roughly 6.6 months ahead of onset.

Amplification of TCR beta CDR3 regions used RNA as the template. Researchers ran a first-round RT-PCR on the TCR CDR3 using the HTBI primer set. MiXCR, run by TCRdb on the multiplex PCR reads, gives a single entry per CDR3 protein. Of 540,000 or so distinct CDR3 sequences in the sample, 40% to 55% were seen once. On this clonotype: Its antigen is currently unknown. One base away lies a much larger clone, so this may be a sequencing read error.

Germline V gives CDR1 SGHTA, CDR2 FQGNSA. The CDR3 contains 16 residues. Unmatched junction bases numbered 10, after V lost 2 bases and J lost 6 bases. It was uncontrolled infection, other autoimmune disease, pregnancy or lactation that excluded patients. Clinical symptoms, serum thyroxine and TRAb, thyroid ultrasound and orbital computed tomography together formed the diagnostic basis. The sample taken for sequencing was peripheral blood or thyroid tissue (not recorded which). This sequence was found in an adult woman with Graves' disease, either hyperthyroidism or ophthalmopathy (not recorded which). This rearrangement joins TRBV7-2 to TRBJ1-5, with 7 bases fitting TRBD1. The CDR3: CASSLLGGEQSQPQHF. Here the CDR3 DNA reads TGTGCCAGCAGCTTATTAGGGGGCGAGCAAAGTCAGCCCCAGCATTTT.